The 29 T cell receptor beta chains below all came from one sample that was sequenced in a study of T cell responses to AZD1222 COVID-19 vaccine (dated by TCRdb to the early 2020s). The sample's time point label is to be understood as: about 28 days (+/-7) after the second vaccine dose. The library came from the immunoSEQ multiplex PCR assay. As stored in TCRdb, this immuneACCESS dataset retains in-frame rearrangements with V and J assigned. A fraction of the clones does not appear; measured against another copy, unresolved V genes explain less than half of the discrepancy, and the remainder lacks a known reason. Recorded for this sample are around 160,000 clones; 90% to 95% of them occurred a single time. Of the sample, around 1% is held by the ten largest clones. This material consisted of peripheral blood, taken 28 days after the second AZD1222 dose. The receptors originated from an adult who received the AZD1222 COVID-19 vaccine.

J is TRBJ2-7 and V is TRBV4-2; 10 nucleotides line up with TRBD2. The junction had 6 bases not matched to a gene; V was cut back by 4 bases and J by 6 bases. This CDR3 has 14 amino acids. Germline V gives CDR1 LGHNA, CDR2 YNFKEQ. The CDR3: CASSLSGGDVEQYF. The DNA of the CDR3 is TGTGCCAGCAGCCTGAGCGGGGGGGACGTCGAGCAGTACTTC.

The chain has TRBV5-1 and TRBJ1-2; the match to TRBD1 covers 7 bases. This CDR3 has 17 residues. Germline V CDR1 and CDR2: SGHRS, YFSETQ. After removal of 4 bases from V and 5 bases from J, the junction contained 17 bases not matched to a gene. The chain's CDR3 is CASSATGTTGTVYGYTF. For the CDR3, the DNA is TGCGCCAGCAGCGCAACCGGGACAACCGGGACAGTTTATGGCTACACCTTC.

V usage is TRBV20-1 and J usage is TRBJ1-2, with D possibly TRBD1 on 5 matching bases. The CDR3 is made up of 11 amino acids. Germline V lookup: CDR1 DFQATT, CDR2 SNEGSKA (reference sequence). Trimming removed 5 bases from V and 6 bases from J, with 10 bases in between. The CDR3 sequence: CSAAGGDGYTF. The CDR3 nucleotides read TGCAGTGCTGCCGGGGGGGATGGCTACACCTTC.

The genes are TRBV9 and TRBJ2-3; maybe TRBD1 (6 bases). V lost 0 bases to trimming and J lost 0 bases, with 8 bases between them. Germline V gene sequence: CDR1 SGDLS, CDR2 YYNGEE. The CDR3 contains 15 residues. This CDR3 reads CASSVDRVSTDTQYF. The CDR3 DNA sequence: TGTGCCAGCAGCGTAGACAGGGTGAGCACAGATACGCAGTATTTT.

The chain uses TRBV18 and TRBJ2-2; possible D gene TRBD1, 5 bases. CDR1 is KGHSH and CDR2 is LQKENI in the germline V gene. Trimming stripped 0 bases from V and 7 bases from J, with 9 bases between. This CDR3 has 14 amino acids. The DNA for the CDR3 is TGTGCCAGCTCACCACCCCAGGGCAGCGGGGAGCTGTTTTTT. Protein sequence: CASSPPQGSGELFF.

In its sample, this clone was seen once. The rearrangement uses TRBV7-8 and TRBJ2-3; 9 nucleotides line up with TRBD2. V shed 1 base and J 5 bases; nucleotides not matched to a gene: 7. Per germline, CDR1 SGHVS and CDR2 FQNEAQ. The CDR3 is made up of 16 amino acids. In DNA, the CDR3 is TGTGCCAGCAGCTTAGTGCGGGGGGGCCGAAAAGATACGCAGTATTTT. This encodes CASSLVRGGRKDTQYF.

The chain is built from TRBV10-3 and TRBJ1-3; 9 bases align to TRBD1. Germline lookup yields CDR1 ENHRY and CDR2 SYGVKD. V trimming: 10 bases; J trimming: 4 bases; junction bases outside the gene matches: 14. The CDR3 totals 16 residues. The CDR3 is CATLGQGSGAGNTIYF. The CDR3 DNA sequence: TGTGCCACCCTGGGACAGGGATCGGGGGCAGGAAACACCATATATTTT.

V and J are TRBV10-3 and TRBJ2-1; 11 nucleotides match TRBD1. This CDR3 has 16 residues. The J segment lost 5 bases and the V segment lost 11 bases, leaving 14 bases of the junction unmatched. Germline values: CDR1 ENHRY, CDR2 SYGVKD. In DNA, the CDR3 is TGTGCCGCCTCACCTGGGGGGACAGGGGGTCACAATGAGCAGTTCTTC. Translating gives CAASPGGTGGHNEQFF.

Here the CDR3 reads CASSLLAGSLRTEAFF. The CDR3 nucleotides read TGTGCCAGCAGCTTGTTAGCCGGGTCACTCCGCACTGAAGCTTTCTTT. The chain recombines TRBV5-8 with TRBJ1-1; D call uncertain. Germline loops: CDR1 SGHTS, CDR2 YDEGEE. The V end lost 1 base, the J end lost 4 bases, and 17 bases lay between the germline ends. This CDR3 comprises 16 residues.

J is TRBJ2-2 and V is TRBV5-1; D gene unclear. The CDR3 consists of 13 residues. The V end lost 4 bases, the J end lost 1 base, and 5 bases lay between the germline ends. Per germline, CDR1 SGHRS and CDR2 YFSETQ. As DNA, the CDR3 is TGCGCCAGCAGCCTCCAGAACACCGGGGAGCTGTTTTTT. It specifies CASSLQNTGELFF.

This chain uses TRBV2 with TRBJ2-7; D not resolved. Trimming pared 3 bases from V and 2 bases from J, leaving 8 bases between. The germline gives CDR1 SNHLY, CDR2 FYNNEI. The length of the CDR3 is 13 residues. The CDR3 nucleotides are TGTGCCAGCAGTGAGCGGAGCCCCTACGAGCAGTACTTC. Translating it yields CASSERSPYEQYF. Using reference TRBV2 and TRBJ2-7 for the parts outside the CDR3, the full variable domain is EPEVTQTPSHQVTQMGQEVILRCVPISNHLYFYWYRQILGQKVEFLVSFYNNEISEKSEIFDDQFSVERPDGSNFTLKIRSTKLEDSAMYFCASSERSPYEQYFGPGTRLTVT.

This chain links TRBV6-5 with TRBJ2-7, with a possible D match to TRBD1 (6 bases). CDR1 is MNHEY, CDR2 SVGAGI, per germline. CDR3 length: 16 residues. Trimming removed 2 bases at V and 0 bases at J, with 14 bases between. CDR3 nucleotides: TGTGCCAGCAGTTACGGCAGGGGCCCTCGCTCCTACGAGCAGTACTTC. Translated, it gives CASSYGRGPRSYEQYF.

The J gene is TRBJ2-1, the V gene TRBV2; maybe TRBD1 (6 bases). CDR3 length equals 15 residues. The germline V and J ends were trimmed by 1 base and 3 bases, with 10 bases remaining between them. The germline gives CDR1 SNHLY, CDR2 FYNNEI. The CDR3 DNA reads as TGTGCCAGCAGTGAAGACTGGACAGACTACAATGAGCAGTTCTTC. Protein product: CASSEDWTDYNEQFF.

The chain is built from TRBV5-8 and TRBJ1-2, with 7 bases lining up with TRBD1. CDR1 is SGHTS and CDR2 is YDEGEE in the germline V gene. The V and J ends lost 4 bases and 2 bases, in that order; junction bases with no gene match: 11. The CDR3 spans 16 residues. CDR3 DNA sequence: TGTGCCAGCAGCATAAATTCCGGGACAGAAAACTATGGCTACACCTTC. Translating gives CASSINSGTENYGYTF.

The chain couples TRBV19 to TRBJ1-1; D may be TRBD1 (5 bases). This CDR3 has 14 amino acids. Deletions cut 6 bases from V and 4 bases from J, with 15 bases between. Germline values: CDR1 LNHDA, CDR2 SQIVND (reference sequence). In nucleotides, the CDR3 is TGTGCCAGTAGCTTCTTAGGCGGGGGCACTGAAGCTTTCTTT. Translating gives CASSFLGGGTEAFF.

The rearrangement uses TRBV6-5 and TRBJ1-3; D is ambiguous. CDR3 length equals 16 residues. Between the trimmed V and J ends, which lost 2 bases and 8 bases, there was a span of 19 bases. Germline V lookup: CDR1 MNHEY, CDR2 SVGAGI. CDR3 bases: TGTGCCAGCAGTTACAGACCCCAGCTCCTCTTGGACACCATATATTTT. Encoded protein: CASSYRPQLLLDTIYF.

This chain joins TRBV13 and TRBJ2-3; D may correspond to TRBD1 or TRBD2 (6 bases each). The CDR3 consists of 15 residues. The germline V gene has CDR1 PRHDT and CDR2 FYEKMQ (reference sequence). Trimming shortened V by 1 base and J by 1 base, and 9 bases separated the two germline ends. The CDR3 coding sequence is TGTGCCAGCAGCTTAGCGGGGGCCCGCACAGATACGCAGTATTTT. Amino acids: CASSLAGARTDTQYF.

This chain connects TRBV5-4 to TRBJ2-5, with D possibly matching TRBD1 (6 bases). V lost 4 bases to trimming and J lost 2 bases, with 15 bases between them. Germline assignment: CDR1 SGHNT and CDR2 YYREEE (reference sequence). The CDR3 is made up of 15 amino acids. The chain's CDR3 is CASSLPGQRQETQYF. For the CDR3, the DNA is TGTGCCAGCAGCCTGCCGGGACAACGACAAGAGACCCAGTACTTC.

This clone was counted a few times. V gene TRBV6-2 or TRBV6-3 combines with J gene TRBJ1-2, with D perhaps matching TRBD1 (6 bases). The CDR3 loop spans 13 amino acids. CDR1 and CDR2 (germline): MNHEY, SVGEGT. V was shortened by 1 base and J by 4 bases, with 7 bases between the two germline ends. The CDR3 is CASSYYRAYGYTF. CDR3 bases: TGTGCCAGCAGTTACTACAGGGCCTATGGCTACACCTTC.

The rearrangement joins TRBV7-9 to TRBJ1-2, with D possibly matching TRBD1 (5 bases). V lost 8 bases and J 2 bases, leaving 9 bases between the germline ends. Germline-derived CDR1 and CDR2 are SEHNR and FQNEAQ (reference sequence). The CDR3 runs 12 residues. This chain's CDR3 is CASGGRNYGYTF. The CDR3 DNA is TGTGCCAGCGGGGGGAGAAACTATGGCTACACCTTC.

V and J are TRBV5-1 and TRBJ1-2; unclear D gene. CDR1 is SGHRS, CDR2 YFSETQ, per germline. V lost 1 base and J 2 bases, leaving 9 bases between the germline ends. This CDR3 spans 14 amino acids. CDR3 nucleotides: TGCGCCAGCAGCTTGATAGGCGGAAACTATGGCTACACCTTC. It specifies CASSLIGGNYGYTF.

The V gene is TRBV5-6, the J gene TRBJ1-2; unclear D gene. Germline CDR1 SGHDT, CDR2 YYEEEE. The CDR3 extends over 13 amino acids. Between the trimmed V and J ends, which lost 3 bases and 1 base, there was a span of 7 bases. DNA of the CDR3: TGTGCCAGCAGCTCCGGGCATAACTATGGCTACACCTTC. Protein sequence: CASSSGHNYGYTF.

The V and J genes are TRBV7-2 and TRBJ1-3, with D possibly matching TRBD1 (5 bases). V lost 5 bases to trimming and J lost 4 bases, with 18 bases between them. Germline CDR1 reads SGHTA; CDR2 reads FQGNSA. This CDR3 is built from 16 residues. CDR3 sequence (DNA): TGTGCCAGCAGCCTGCAGGGCAGGGCGGGCGGAAACACCATATATTTT. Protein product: CASSLQGRAGGNTIYF.

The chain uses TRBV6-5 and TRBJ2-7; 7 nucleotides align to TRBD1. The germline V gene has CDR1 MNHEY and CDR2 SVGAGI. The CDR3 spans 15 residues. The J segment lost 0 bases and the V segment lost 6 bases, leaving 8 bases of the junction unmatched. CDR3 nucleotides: TGTGCCAGCAGACACCGGGACAGATTCTCCTACGAGCAGTACTTC. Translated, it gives CASRHRDRFSYEQYF.

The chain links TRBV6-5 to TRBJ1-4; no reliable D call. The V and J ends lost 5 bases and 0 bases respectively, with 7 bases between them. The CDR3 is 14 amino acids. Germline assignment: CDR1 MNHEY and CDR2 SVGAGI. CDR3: CASSLSATNEKLFF. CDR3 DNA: TGTGCCAGCAGTCTATCTGCAACTAATGAAAAACTGTTTTTT.

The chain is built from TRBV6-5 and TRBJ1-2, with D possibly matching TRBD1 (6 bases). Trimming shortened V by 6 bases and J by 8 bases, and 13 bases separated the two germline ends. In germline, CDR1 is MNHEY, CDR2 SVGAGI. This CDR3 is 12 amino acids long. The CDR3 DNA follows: TGTGCCAGCAGCCAAACAGGGTACGGCTACACCTTC. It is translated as CASSQTGYGYTF.

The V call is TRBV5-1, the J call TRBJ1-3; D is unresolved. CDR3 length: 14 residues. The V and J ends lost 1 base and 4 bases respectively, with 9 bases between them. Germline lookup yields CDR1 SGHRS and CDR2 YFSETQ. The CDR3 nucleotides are TGCGCCAGCAGCTTGTACCCAGCAGGAAACACCATATATTTT. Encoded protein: CASSLYPAGNTIYF.

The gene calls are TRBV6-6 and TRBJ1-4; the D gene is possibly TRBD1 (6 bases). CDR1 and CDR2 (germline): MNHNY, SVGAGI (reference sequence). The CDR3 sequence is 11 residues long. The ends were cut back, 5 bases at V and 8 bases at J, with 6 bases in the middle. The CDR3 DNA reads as TGTGCCAGCAGTGACAGGGAAAAACTGTTTTTT. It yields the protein CASSDREKLFF.

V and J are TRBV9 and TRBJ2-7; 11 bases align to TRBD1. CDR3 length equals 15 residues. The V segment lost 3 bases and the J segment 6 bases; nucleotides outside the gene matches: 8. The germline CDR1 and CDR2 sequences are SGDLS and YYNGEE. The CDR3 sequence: CASSGQTGTGGEQYF. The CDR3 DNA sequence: TGTGCCAGCAGCGGACAAACCGGGACAGGGGGCGAGCAGTACTTC.